The entry below describes one T cell receptor beta chain. Its antigen is as yet unknown. V gave up 3 bases and J gave up 6 bases, with 11 bases separating them. CDR3 length: 13 amino acids. The data were taken from a study of response to subunit inactivated influenza vaccine. Findings of the study overall: Few new T cells, the authors suggested, are recruited by each seasonal influenza vaccination.

TCRdb ran MiXCR on the RT-PCR reads and lists one entry per CDR3 protein. The table includes hundreds of thousands of distinct CDR3 sequences, less than 20% detected once. The origin of this receptor is a middle-aged man who received an inactivated influenza vaccine. The rearrangement links TRBV12-3 or TRBV12-4 to TRBJ1-2; the D is unclear. This specimen was PBMCs from blood, taken roughly 5 days after vaccination. For the CDR3, the DNA is TGTGCCAGCAGTTTTTTTCGCGTCGATGGCTACACCTTC. Translation: CASSFFRVDGYTF.